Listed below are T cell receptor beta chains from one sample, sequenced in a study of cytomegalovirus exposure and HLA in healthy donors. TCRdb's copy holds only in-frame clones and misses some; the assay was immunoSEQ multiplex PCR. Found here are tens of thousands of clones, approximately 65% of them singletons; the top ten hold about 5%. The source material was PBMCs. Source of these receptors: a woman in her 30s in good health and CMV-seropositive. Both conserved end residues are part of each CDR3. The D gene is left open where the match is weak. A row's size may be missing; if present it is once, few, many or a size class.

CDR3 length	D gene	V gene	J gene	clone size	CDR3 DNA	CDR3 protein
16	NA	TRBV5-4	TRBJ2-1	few	TGTGCCAGCAGCTTGGACCGGGGGGCCACTAGAGATGAGCAGTTCTTC	CASSLDRGATRDEQFF
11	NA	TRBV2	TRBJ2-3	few	TGTGCCAGCAGTGATCTAGCGTTTCAGTATTTT	CASSDLAFQYF
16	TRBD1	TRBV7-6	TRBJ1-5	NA	TGTGCCAGCAGCTTAGCGGCGGCAGGGGGTAATCAGCCCCAGCATTTT	CASSLAAAGGNQPQHF
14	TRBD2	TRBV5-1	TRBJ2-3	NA	TGCGCCAGCAGCCCCAGCGGGGACACAGATACGCAGTATTTT	CASSPSGDTDTQYF
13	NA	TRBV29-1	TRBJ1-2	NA	TGCAGCGCCGGGACCGGGGGGAACTATGGCTACACCTTC	CSAGTGGNYGYTF
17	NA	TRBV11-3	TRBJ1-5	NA	TGTGCCAGCAGCTTAAGTGAGGGCCTTCAAGGGAGTCAGCCCCAGCATTTT	CASSLSEGLQGSQPQHF
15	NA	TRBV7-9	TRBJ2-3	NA	TGTGCCAGCAGCCCCTATCTAGGGGCTGGAGATACGCAGTATTTT	CASSPYLGAGDTQYF
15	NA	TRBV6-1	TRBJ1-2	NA	TGTGCCAGCAGTGAATATACAGGGCCCCCGGATGGCTACACCTTC	CASSEYTGPPDGYTF
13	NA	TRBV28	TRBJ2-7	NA	TGTGCCAGCCCCGACTCCCCTTCCTACGAGCAGTACTTC	CASPDSPSYEQYF
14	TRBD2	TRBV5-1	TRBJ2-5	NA	TGCGCCAGCAGCTCGACGGGGGGTCAAGAGACCCAGTACTTC	CASSSTGGQETQYF
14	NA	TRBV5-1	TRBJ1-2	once	TGCGCCAGCAGCTTGGGGGCAGGGATCTATGGCTACACCTTC	CASSLGAGIYGYTF
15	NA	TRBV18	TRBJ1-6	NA	TGTGCCAGCTCACCGCCTAACGGGGGAAATTCACCCCTCCACTTT	CASSPPNGGNSPLHF
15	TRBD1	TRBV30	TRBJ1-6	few	TGTGCCTGGAGTGTAAGTCGGACAGGGGATTCACCCCTCCACTTT	CAWSVSRTGDSPLHF
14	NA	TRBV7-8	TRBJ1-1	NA	TGTGCCAGCAGCTTTACTACGACAGGTCCGGCTGCTTTCTTT	CASSFTTTGPAAFF
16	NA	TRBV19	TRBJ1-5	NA	TGTGCCAGTAGGGCGGGCGGGGGGCTAGACAATCAGCCCCAGCATTTT	CASRAGGGLDNQPQHF
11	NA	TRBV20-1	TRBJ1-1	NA	TGCAGTGCTCCCCGACAGGATGAAGCTTTCTTT	CSAPRQDEAFF
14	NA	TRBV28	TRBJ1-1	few	TGTGCCAGCAGCCCCCCGGGGGGCTGGACTGAAGCTTTCTTT	CASSPPGGWTEAFF
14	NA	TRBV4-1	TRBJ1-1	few	TGCGCCAGCCGCCGATTGACGGGGAACACTGAAGCTTTCTTT	CASRRLTGNTEAFF
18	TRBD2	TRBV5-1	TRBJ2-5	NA	TGCGCCAGCAGCTTGGGGCTTTGGCTAGCGGGGGGCCAAGAGACCCAGTACTTC	CASSLGLWLAGGQETQYF
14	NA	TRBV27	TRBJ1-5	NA	TGTGCCAGCAGTTCCCGGGGGAGCGACCAGCCCCAGCATTTT	CASSSRGSDQPQHF
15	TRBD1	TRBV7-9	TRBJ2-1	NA	TGTGCCAGCAGAATAACCGGGACAGGGCACAATGAGCAGTTCTTC	CASRITGTGHNEQFF
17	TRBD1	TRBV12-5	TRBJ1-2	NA	TGTGCTAGTGGCCCTGGACAGGACCGGCAGGCTAACTATGGCTACACCTTC	CASGPGQDRQANYGYTF
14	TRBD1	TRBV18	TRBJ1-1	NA	TGTGCCAGCTCACGGACAGGGGTGAACACTGAAGCTTTCTTT	CASSRTGVNTEAFF
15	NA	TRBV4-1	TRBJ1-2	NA	TGCGCCAGCAGCCAAGAGTGGGGGCTGAGCTATGGCTACACCTTC	CASSQEWGLSYGYTF
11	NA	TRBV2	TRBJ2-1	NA	TGTGCCAGCAGTGGGCAGGGTGGACAGTTCTTC	CASSGQGGQFF
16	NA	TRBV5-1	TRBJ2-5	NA	TGCGCCAGCAGCTTATCCCTCGCGGGGCGCGGGGAGACCCAGTACTTC	CASSLSLAGRGETQYF
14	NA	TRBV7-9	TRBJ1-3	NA	TGTGCCAGCAGCAGACAGAGCTCTGGAAACACCATATATTTT	CASSRQSSGNTIYF
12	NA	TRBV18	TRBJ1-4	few	TGTGCCAGCTCACCGAGCGGCGAAAAACTGTTTTTT	CASSPSGEKLFF
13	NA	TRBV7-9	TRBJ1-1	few	TGTGCCAGCAGCTTCCTCGGACAGACCGGGGCTTTCTTT	CASSFLGQTGAFF
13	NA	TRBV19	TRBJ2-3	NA	TGTGCCAGTAGTATGGGGCAGCAAGATACGCAGTATTTT	CASSMGQQDTQYF
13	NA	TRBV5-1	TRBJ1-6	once	TGCGCCAGCAGCTTGGCCGGTCGGTCACCCCTCCACTTT	CASSLAGRSPLHF
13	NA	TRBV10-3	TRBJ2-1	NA	TGTGCCATCTCAGGAGTAGAGGGCAATGAGCAGTTCTTC	CAISGVEGNEQFF
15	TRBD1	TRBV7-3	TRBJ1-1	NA	TGTGCCAGCAGCTTAAGAGGGGACAGGGACACTGAAGCTTTCTTT	CASSLRGDRDTEAFF
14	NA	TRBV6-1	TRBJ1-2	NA	TGTGCCAGCAGTTTTGACAGGAGTAACTATGGCTACACCTTC	CASSFDRSNYGYTF
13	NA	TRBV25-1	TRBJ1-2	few	TGTGCCAGCGGGGGGGACGTCAACTATGGCTACACCTTC	CASGGDVNYGYTF
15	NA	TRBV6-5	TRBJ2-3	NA	TGTGCCAGCAGTTACGAAGAGGGCCTCCGTTGGACGCAGTATTTT	CASSYEEGLRWTQYF
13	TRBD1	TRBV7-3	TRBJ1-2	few	TGTGCCAGCAGCCTGGGGACAGGGCGCGGCTACACCTTC	CASSLGTGRGYTF
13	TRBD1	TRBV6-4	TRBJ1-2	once	TGTGCCAGCAGTGACTCTGGGACAGGGGGCTACACCTTC	CASSDSGTGGYTF
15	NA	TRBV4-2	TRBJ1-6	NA	TGTGCCAGCGCCCCCCTTCGGGGTAAAGTGGAACCCCTCCACTTT	CASAPLRGKVEPLHF
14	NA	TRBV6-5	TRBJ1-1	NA	TGTGCCAGCAGTTGGTATCAGGGAAACGCTGAAGCTTTCTTT	CASSWYQGNAEAFF
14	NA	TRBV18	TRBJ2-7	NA	TGTGCCAGCTCACCCGGCCAGCGGTCCTACGAGCAGTACTTC	CASSPGQRSYEQYF
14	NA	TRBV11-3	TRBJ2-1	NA	TGTGCCAGCAGCTTTAACAGGGAAAACAATGAGCAGTTCTTC	CASSFNRENNEQFF
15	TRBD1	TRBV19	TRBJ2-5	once	TGTGCCAGTAGCTCTACAGGGGGACCGAGGGAGACCCAGTACTTC	CASSSTGGPRETQYF
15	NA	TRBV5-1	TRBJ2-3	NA	TGCGCCAGCAGTTTCGGGGTCCCTAGCACAGATACGCAGTATTTT	CASSFGVPSTDTQYF
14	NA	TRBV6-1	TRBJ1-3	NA	TGTGCCAGCAGTGAAGACGGAGGTCGGGACACCATATATTTT	CASSEDGGRDTIYF
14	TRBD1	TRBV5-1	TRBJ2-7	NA	TGCGCCAGCAGTTACAGGGGTGCTGACTACGAGCAGTACTTC	CASSYRGADYEQYF
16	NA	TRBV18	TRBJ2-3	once	TGTGCCAGCTCACCCCCAGGAACAGCAAGCACAGATACGCAGTATTTT	CASSPPGTASTDTQYF
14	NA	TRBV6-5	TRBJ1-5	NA	TGTGCCAGCAGTCCCAGTGGTAGCAATCAGCCCCAGCATTTT	CASSPSGSNQPQHF
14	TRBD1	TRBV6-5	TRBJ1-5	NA	TGTGCCAGCAGGACAGGGTCGAGCAATCAGCCCCAGCATTTT	CASRTGSSNQPQHF
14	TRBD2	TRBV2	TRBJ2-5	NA	TGTGCCAGCAGTGCCCAGACTAGCAGTGAGACCCAGTACTTC	CASSAQTSSETQYF
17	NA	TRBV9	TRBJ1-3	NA	TGTGCCAGCAGCGCCCAAGGGAGGGGCTACTCTGGAAACACCATATATTTT	CASSAQGRGYSGNTIYF
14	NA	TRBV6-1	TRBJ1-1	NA	TGTGCCAGCAGTGAGTCCAGGCCGAACACTGAAGCTTTCTTT	CASSESRPNTEAFF
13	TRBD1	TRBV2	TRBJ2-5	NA	TGTGCCAGCAGCACAGGGGGACAAGAGACCCAGTACTTC	CASSTGGQETQYF
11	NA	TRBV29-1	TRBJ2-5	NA	TGCAGCGTTGTCCCCAAAGAGACCCAGTACTTC	CSVVPKETQYF
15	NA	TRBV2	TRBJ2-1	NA	TGTGCCAGCAGTAATGTGGGCGCAACCTACAATGAGCAGTTCTTC	CASSNVGATYNEQFF
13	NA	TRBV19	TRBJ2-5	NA	TGTGCCAGTAGAGGACAGTTACAAGAGACCCAGTACTTC	CASRGQLQETQYF
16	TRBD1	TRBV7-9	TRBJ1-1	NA	TGTTCCAGCACTTTCGATGCAGCAGGGGGCCGGACTGAAGCTTTCTTT	CSSTFDAAGGRTEAFF
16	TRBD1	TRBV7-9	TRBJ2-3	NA	TGTGCCAGCAGCCCTCGACAGGGTAGAGGCACAGATACGCAGTATTTT	CASSPRQGRGTDTQYF
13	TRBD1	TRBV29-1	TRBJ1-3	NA	TGCAGCGGCGGGGACAGGGTTGGAAACACCATATATTTT	CSGGDRVGNTIYF
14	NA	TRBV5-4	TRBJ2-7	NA	TGTGCCAGCAGCTTGGAAGGGGGACGTTGCGAGCAGTACTTC	CASSLEGGRCEQYF